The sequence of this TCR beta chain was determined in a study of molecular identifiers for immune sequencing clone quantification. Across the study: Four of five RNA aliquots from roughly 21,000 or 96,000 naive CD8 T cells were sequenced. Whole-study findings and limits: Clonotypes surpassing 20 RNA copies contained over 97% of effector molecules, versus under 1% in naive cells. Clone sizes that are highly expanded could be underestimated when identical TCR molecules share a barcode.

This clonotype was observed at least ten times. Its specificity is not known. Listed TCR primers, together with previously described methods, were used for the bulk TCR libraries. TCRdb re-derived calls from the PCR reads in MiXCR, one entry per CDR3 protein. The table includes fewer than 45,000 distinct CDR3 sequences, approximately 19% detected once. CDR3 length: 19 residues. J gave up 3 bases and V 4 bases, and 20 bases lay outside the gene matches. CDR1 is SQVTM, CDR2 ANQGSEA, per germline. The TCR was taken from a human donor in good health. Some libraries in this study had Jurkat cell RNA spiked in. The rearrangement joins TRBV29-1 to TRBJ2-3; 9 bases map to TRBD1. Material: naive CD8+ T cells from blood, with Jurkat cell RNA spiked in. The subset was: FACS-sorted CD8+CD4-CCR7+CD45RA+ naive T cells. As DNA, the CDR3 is TGCAGCGTTGGAGGGTACCCCTCCGACAGGGGGTATTCTACAGATACGCAGTATTTT. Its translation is CSVGGYPSDRGYSTDTQYF.